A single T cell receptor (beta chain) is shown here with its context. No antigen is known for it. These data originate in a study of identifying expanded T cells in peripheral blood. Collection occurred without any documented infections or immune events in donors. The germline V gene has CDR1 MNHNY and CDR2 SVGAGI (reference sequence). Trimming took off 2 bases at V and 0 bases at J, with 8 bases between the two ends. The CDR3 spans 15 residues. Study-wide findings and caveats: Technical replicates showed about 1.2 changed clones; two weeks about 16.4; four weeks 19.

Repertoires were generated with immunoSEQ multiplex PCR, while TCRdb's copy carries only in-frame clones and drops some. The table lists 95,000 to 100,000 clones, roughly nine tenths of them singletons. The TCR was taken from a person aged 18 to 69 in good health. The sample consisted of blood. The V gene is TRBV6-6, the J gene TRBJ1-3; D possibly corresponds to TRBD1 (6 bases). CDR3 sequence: CASSYRGYSGNTIYF. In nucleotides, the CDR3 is TGTGCCAGCAGTTACAGGGGGTACTCTGGAAACACCATATATTTT.